The source of this TCR beta chain is a study of CD8 T cells in Susac syndrome. V lost 4 bases and J lost 3; bases outside the gene matches: 7. The length of the CDR3 is 15 residues. Germline CDR1 reads SGHRS; CDR2 reads YFSETQ. Findings and limits, study-wide: The study's TCR sequencing and HLA analysis drew on a certain number of individuals. That number was acknowledged as relatively small.

Sequencing of TCR beta was undertaken in CD8+ and CD4+ T cells derived from blood. The TEMRA cells underwent FACS enrichment, while the CD8+ and CD4+ T cells underwent negative isolation. This clonotype has at least ten counts. Its matching antigen is unknown. RNA was extracted with the RNeasy kit, and a quantity of roughly 0.45 to 1 ug was reverse transcribed using random hexamers. Amplification of TCR beta CDR3 spanned 54 Vbeta and 13 Jbeta via immunoSEQ multiplex PCR. TCRdb reprocessed the immunoSEQ multiplex PCR reads via MiXCR and lists one record per CDR3 protein. The sample shows a few hundred thousand distinct CDR3 sequences, about nine tenths of them seen only once.

The receptor's source is a human donor with multiple sclerosis. The chain has TRBV5-1 and TRBJ2-3; TRBD1 aligns across 8 bases. Sequencing input: CD8+ T cells from PBMCs. The CDR3 protein is CASSDRQGMTDTQYF. The CDR3 DNA sequence: TGCGCCAGCAGCGACCGACAGGGGATGACAGATACGCAGTATTTT.